This TCR beta chain originates from a study of blood T cell repertoires in COVID-19. Study overall: Acute and convalescent COVID-19 samples came from the United States, Italy and Spain.

In the authors' workflow: Estimation of nucleated cell counts was performed using reference gene primer amplification. The data were produced by immunoSEQ multiplex PCR, yet TCRdb's version contains in-frame clones alone and is incomplete. V, J and clone size are taken as reported in that table, and D and trimming were inferred from the DNA itself. The sample yields around 460,000 clones, 85% to 90% seen once. This CDR3 region has 12 residues. Between the trimmed V and J ends, which lost 5 bases and 8 bases, there was a span of 12 bases. This sequence joins TRBV12-3 or TRBV12-4 and TRBJ1-2; D is undetermined. This clonotype originated in a man aged 18 to 29 with COVID-19, enrolled during active disease. The sequencing input was peripheral blood. The CDR3 loop reads CASSPYTGGYTF. The CDR3 DNA sequence: TGTGCCAGCAGTCCCTACACGGGGGGCTACACCTTC.